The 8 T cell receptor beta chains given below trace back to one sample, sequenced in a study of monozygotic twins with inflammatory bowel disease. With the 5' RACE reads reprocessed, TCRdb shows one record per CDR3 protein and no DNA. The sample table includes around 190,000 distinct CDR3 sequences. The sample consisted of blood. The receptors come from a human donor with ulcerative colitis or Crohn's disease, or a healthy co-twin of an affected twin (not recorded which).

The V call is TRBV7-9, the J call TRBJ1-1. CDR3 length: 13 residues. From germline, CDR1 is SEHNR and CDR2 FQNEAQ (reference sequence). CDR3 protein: CASSSNVNTEAFF.

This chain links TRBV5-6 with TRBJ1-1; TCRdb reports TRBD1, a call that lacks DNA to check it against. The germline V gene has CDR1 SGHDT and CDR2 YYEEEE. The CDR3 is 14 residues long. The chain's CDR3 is CASSGETGWAEAFF.

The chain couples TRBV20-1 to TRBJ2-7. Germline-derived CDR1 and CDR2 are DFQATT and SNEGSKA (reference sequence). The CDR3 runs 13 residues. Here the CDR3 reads CSAMDRSSYEQYF.

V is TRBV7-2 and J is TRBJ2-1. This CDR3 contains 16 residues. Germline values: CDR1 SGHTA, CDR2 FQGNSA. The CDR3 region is CASSLARRPSYNEQFF. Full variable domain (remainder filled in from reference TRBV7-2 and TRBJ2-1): GAGVSQSPSNKVTEKGKDVELRCDPISGHTALYWYRQSLGQGLEFLIYFQGNSAPDKSGLPSDRFSAERTGGSVSTLTIQRTQQEDSAVYLCASSLARRPSYNEQFFGPGTRLTVL.

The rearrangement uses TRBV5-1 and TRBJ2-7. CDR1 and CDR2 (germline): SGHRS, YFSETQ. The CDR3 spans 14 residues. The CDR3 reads CASSFSTNTYEQYF.

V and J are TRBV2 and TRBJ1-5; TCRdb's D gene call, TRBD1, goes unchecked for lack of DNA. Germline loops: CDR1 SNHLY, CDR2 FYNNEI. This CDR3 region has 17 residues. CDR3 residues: CASSESTGVLSNQPQHF.

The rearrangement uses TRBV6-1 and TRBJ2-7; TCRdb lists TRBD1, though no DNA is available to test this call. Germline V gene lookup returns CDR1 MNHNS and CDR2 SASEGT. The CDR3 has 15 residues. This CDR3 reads CASSKGQESSYEQYF.

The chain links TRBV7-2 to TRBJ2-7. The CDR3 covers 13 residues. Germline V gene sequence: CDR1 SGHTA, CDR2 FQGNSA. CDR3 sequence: CASSLTVWGEQYF.